This T cell receptor (beta chain) emerged from a study of T cells after yellow fever vaccination. The wider study: Preparation used SMART-Seq v4 Ultra Low Input for the low-cell-number fractions. Study-wide results and limits: Most clones from primary vaccination resurfaced after the booster (about 95% CD4, less than 90% CD8).

Of note for this clonotype: The antigen is undetermined.

This CDR3 comprises 13 residues. The germline V gene has CDR1 LGHDT and CDR2 YNNKEL (reference sequence). V lost 1 base and J 7 bases, leaving 10 bases between the germline ends. Researchers made TCR cDNA using 5'RACE template switching, and this step added a universal primer site and UMIs. Via MiXCR, TCRdb re-called the 5' RACE reads, giving one row per CDR3 protein. The sample records about 510,000 distinct CDR3 sequences, just over 20% being singletons. The sequence was obtained from a man younger than 35 who received the YFV17D yellow fever vaccine. The chain is built from TRBV3-1 and TRBJ1-1; D is uncertain. The material sequenced was PBMCs, taken about 21 days after the first yellow fever vaccination. The CDR3 loop is CASSQGGRGEAFF. The CDR3 coding sequence is TGTGCCAGCAGCCAAGGAGGTCGGGGTGAAGCTTTCTTT.